One and the same sample provided the 18 T cell receptor beta chains below, sequenced in a study of T cells in Graves' hyperthyroidism and ophthalmopathy. It was RNA transcripts that yielded the amplified TCR beta CDR3 regions. The HTBI primer set drove a first-round RT-PCR of the TCR CDR3. TCRdb reanalysed the multiplex PCR reads using MiXCR and keeps one entry per CDR3 protein. The sample lists approximately 500,000 distinct CDR3 sequences; about 43% were seen once. The sequenced material came from peripheral blood or thyroid tissue (not recorded which). These receptor sequences come from a young woman with Graves' hyperthyroidism.

At least ten counts were recorded for this clonotype. The chain couples TRBV18 to TRBJ2-5; TRBD2 might be the D (5 bases). Germline assignment: CDR1 KGHSH and CDR2 LQKENI. The V and J ends lost 3 bases and 1 base respectively, with 12 bases between them. This CDR3 has 15 amino acids. The CDR3 sequence is CASSPSGWGQETQYF. The CDR3 coding sequence is TGTGCCAGCTCACCTTCGGGATGGGGCCAAGAGACCCAGTACTTC.

The chain has TRBV7-4 and TRBJ1-4; D ambiguous. From germline, CDR1 is SGHVT and CDR2 SQSDAQ. V was cut by 3 bases and J by 0 bases, with 11 bases left in between. There are 16 residues in the CDR3. The DNA of the CDR3 is TGTGCCAGCAGCTTCTCCAGTGGCGCAACTAATGAAAAACTGTTTTTT. This codes for CASSFSSGATNEKLFF.

In this sample, this clonotype turned up once. The J gene is TRBJ2-6, the V gene TRBV19; TRBD1 matches at 8 bases. The CDR3 spans 15 residues. Germline CDR1 is LNHDA and CDR2 is SQIVND (reference sequence). V shed 7 bases, J shed 2 bases, and the junction held 4 bases outside the gene matches. The CDR3 DNA reads as TGTGCCAGTATCCAGGGGGCTACTGGGGCCAACGTCCTGACTTTC. Its protein product is CASIQGATGANVLTF.

Many counts were recorded for this clonotype. The rearrangement links TRBV20-1 to TRBJ1-1; D perhaps matches TRBD1 (5 bases). This CDR3 spans 13 amino acids. The V gene lost 2 bases and the J gene lost 4 bases, with 11 bases spanning the gap. Looked up from germline, CDR1 is DFQATT and CDR2 is SNEGSKA (reference sequence). Here the CDR3 reads CSARRGGGTEAFF. CDR3 DNA: TGCAGTGCTAGAAGGGGAGGAGGCACTGAAGCTTTCTTT.

This chain joins TRBV15 and TRBJ2-5, with D perhaps matching TRBD1 (5 bases). The CDR3 covers 13 residues. V was pared by 1 base and J by 5 bases, with 8 bases between. Germline V gives CDR1 LNHNV, CDR2 YYDKDF (reference sequence). The CDR3 DNA follows: TGTGCCACCAGCAGAGGGGCAGGGGAGACCCAGTACTTC. It yields the protein CATSRGAGETQYF.

The V call is TRBV2, the J call TRBJ2-2; D possibly corresponds to TRBD2 (5 bases). Germline V lookup: CDR1 SNHLY, CDR2 FYNNEI. V was shortened by 4 bases and J by 2 bases, with 14 bases between the two germline ends. The CDR3 extends over 16 amino acids. The CDR3 spells CASSASSITNTGELFF. The CDR3 DNA reads as TGTGCCAGCAGTGCTAGCTCTATCACTAACACCGGGGAGCTGTTTTTT.

This chain's CDR3 is CASSLGTGYRSGYTF. CDR3 DNA: TGTGCCAGCAGCTTGGGAACAGGGTATCGTAGTGGCTACACCTTC. The rearrangement joins TRBV7-9 to TRBJ1-2, with a possible D match to TRBD1 (6 bases). Trimming removed 3 bases from V and 7 bases from J, with 18 bases in between. Germline V gene sequence: CDR1 SEHNR, CDR2 FQNEAQ (reference sequence). The CDR3 contains 15 residues.

In its sample, this clonotype was seen a few times. V gene TRBV4-2 combines with J gene TRBJ2-5; tentatively, D is TRBD1 or TRBD2 (5 bases each). V lost 0 bases, J lost 3 bases, and 14 bases lay in between. The CDR3 is 16 residues long. In germline, CDR1 is LGHNA, CDR2 YNFKEQ. In DNA, the CDR3 is TGTGCCAGCAGCCAAGATAGGGGCGGGTACAAAGAGACCCAGTACTTC. Residues: CASSQDRGGYKETQYF.

The chain employs TRBV13 and TRBJ1-2, with D uncertain. Trimming cost V 5 bases and J 7 bases, with 17 bases left between them. Germline-derived CDR1 and CDR2 are PRHDT and FYEKMQ (reference sequence). The CDR3 is 14 residues long. The DNA for the CDR3 is TGTGCCAGCAGCCCAACAAGGGTAGGCGGTGGCTACACCTTC. Amino acids: CASSPTRVGGGYTF.

This clonotype was detected many times. This chain links TRBV2 with TRBJ1-2; a weak D match, TRBD1 (5 bases). The CDR3 is 13 amino acids. CDR1 is SNHLY, CDR2 FYNNEI, per germline. V was clipped by 6 bases and J by 4 bases, with 12 bases between them. DNA of the CDR3: TGTGCCAGCAGGGCGGGACTTGGCTATGGCTACACCTTC. It is translated as CASRAGLGYGYTF.

In the case of this clonotype: The CDR3 does not end in the conserved phenylalanine or tryptophan, so this is likely a read error. The limits of the CDR3 on the DNA are not certain, so only TCRdb's listed CDR3 is given. V usage is TRBV7-3 and J usage is TRBJ1-1. The CDR3 length is 8 residues, termini included. Germline CDR1 is SGHTA and CDR2 is FQGTGA. The CDR3 spells CASSFTPP.

This clonotype was recorded a few times. The chain recombines TRBV6-6 with TRBJ2-2; 9 bases line up with TRBD2. After removal of 6 bases from V and 2 bases from J, the junction contained 7 bases not matched to a gene. Looked up from germline, CDR1 is MNHNY and CDR2 is SVGAGI (reference sequence). This CDR3 region has 16 residues. The CDR3 loop reads CASRKGLAVNTGELFF. DNA for the CDR3: TGTGCCAGCAGGAAGGGACTAGCCGTCAACACCGGGGAGCTGTTTTTT.

This clonotype was recorded many times. V is TRBV7-9 and J is TRBJ2-7, with no clear D. V was shortened by 2 bases and J by 4 bases, with 9 bases between the two germline ends. This CDR3 spans 13 amino acids. Germline loops: CDR1 SEHNR, CDR2 FQNEAQ (reference sequence). The CDR3 loop reads CASSLPHAYEQYF. In nucleotides, the CDR3 is TGTGCCAGCAGCTTACCCCATGCTTACGAGCAGTACTTC.

This clonotype was counted many times. The chain has TRBV5-1 and TRBJ1-1, with D tentatively TRBD1 (6 bases). V was pared by 0 bases and J by 3 bases, with 12 bases between. The CDR3 has 15 residues. The germline gives CDR1 SGHRS, CDR2 YFSETQ. CDR3 in amino acids: CASSLAGRGDTEAFF. The CDR3 nucleotides read TGCGCCAGCAGCTTGGCCGGCAGGGGAGACACTGAAGCTTTCTTT.

The chain has TRBV5-1 and TRBJ1-1; D may be TRBD1 (5 bases). Germline CDR1 and CDR2: SGHRS and YFSETQ. V lost 5 bases and J lost 2, with 10 bases in between. The CDR3 is 13 residues long. CDR3 coding DNA: TGCGCCAGCAGGATGGGGGGTAACACTGAAGCTTTCTTT. It specifies CASRMGGNTEAFF.

This clonotype has a count of ten or more. The V and J genes are TRBV25-1 and TRBJ2-7; TRBD1 agrees at 11 bases. V gave up 1 base and J gave up 0 bases; unmatched junction bases: 8. The CDR3 runs to 18 residues. Germline V gives CDR1 MGHDK, CDR2 SYGVNS. CDR3 in amino acids: CASSEWDRGSDSSYEQYF. The CDR3 nucleotides read TGTGCCAGCAGTGAATGGGACAGGGGGTCGGACTCCTCCTACGAGCAGTACTTC.

This chain connects TRBV19 to TRBJ1-2; D is undetermined. The V end was cut by 3 bases, the J end by 0 bases, with 11 bases between. The germline CDR1 and CDR2 sequences are LNHDA and SQIVND (reference sequence). This CDR3 is 15 amino acids long. The CDR3 sequence: CASSIYGLANYGYTF. DNA for the CDR3: TGTGCCAGTAGTATCTATGGACTAGCTAACTATGGCTACACCTTC.

The rearrangement uses TRBV5-1 and TRBJ2-7; TRBD1 or TRBD2 may be the D gene (5 bases each). V lost 3 bases and J 3 bases, leaving 10 bases between the germline ends. CDR3 length equals 13 residues. From germline, CDR1 is SGHRS and CDR2 YFSETQ. Written as DNA, the CDR3 is TGCGCCAGCAGCTGGGACGGGCTCTACGAGCAGTACTTC. It encodes CASSWDGLYEQYF.